A selection of T cell receptor beta chains follows, all from one sample in a study of Graves' ophthalmopathy and Graves' hyperthyroidism. TCRdb reprocessed the multiplex PCR reads with MiXCR, giving one entry per CDR3 protein. This sample has roughly 700,000 distinct CDR3 sequences, with 40% found just once. Sequenced material: peripheral blood. All receptors derive from an adult man with Graves' ophthalmopathy. CDR3s include the opening cysteine and the closing phenylalanine or tryptophan. Fields, in order: D gene, clone size, V gene, J gene, CDR3 DNA, CDR3 protein. D genes are given only for firm matches. A clone size is listed for some rows: how often the clone was seen (once, few, many), or a class if it is expanded.

.,.,TRBV27,TRBJ1-1,TGTGCCAGCAGCTCCCCATCCAGTGAAGCTTTCTTT,CASSSPSSEAFF
TRBD2,.,TRBV2,TRBJ2-1,TGTGCCAGCAGTGAGGCCCGTAGCGGGAGGAATGAGCAGTTCTTC,CASSEARSGRNEQFF
TRBD1,few,TRBV19,TRBJ1-5,TGTGCCAGTAGTATGAGAAGGGGGCAGCAGCCCCAGCATTTT,CASSMRRGQQPQHF
.,few,TRBV14,TRBJ2-7,TGCGCCAGCAGCCCCGGGGAGAGCTCCTACGAGCAGTACTTC,CASSPGESSYEQYF
.,.,TRBV5-8,TRBJ2-7,TGTGCCAGCAGCTTGTCGCCTAGCGCCTACGAGCAGTACTTC,CASSLSPSAYEQYF
.,.,TRBV19,TRBJ2-7,TGTGCCAGTAGTAGCCTGATGGGCTCCTACGAGCAGTACTTC,CASSSLMGSYEQYF
TRBD1,few,TRBV7-3,TRBJ1-2,TGTGCCAGCAGCCAAGACAACAGGGGCCACTATGGCTACACCTTC,CASSQDNRGHYGYTF
TRBD1,.,TRBV7-2,TRBJ1-1,TGTGCCAGCAGCTGGGGGACAGCTGAAGCTTTCTTT,CASSWGTAEAFF
TRBD1,.,TRBV7-2,TRBJ2-5,TGTGCCAGCAGCCTCACAGGGGCTAGCCAAGAGACCCAGTACTTC,CASSLTGASQETQYF
.,few,TRBV19,TRBJ1-4,TGTGCCAGTAGTATAGATCCAAGGACAGCGATGACAACTAATGAAAAACTGTTTTTT,CASSIDPRTAMTTNEKLFF
.,many,TRBV29-1,TRBJ1-2,TGCAGCGTTGATGGGCCGGACGGAATTTCGTATGGCTACACCTTC,CSVDGPDGISYGYTF
.,few,TRBV20-1,TRBJ1-3,TGCAGTGCTAGAGATCTACAGGGCGAAGCTGGAAACACCATATATTTT,CSARDLQGEAGNTIYF
TRBD1,.,TRBV5-5,TRBJ1-1,TGTGCCAGCAGGTTAACAGGGGACTTAGCTGAAGCTTTCTTT,CASRLTGDLAEAFF
.,.,TRBV6-5,TRBJ2-7,TGTGCCAGCAGTTACCTTGACAGACACTACGAGCAGTACTTC,CASSYLDRHYEQYF
.,few,TRBV13,TRBJ2-7,TGTGCCAGCAGCTTATCACTTACGGGGAGCTCCTACGAGCAGTACTTC,CASSLSLTGSSYEQYF
TRBD1,many,TRBV7-9,TRBJ1-2,TGTGCCAGCAGCTTAGGAGAGGGACAGGCGTGGGTCTATGGCTACACCTTC,CASSLGEGQAWVYGYTF
.,.,TRBV2,TRBJ1-1,TGTGCCAGCAGCACGTCTGGGGGAAGCGCTGAAGCTTTCTTT,CASSTSGGSAEAFF
TRBD1,once,TRBV25-1,TRBJ1-6,TGTGCCAGCTCACCGACAGGGGCTAGCAGCAATTCACCCCTCCACTTT,CASSPTGASSNSPLHF
TRBD2,.,TRBV6-5,TRBJ2-5,TGTGCCAGCTGGAACGGGGGGGTGCCAGAGACCCAGTACTTC,CASWNGGVPETQYF
.,many,TRBV7-2,TRBJ1-1,TGTGCCAGCAGCCCACGTTATACAACGAACACTGAAGCTTTCTTT,CASSPRYTTNTEAFF
.,few,TRBV28,TRBJ1-5,TGTGCCAGCAGGCGAGGGGTTACACAGCCCCAGCATTTT,CASRRGVTQPQHF
TRBD1,few,TRBV6-5,TRBJ1-2,TGTGCCAGCAGTAACAGGGGAAAGGGCTACACCTTC,CASSNRGKGYTF
.,few,TRBV20-1,TRBJ2-5,TGCAGTGCTAGACGAGGGGTGGTGACCCAGTACTTC,CSARRGVVTQYF
TRBD1,.,TRBV9,TRBJ1-1,TGTGCCAGCAGGGCGACAGGGAAGAACACTGAAGCTTTCTTT,CASRATGKNTEAFF
.,few,TRBV7-9,TRBJ1-6,TGTGCCAGCAGCTTATCCATGGCAGGGTGGACAGTCTCGTCACCCCTCCACTTT,CASSLSMAGWTVSSPLHF
.,few,TRBV20-1,TRBJ1-1,TGCAGTGCTAGAGATGTACAGGTTTCGAACACTGAAGCTTTCTTT,CSARDVQVSNTEAFF
.,many,TRBV29-1,TRBJ1-4,TGCAGCGTTGAAGAGGGGGCGAGAAAACTGTTTTTT,CSVEEGARKLFF
.,.,TRBV25-1,TRBJ1-4,TGTGCCAGCAGTGCTAGAGTCCGTAATGAAAAACTGTTTTTT,CASSARVRNEKLFF
.,few,TRBV7-9,TRBJ2-2,TGTGCCAGCAGCTTAGTAAGGGAGCTGTTTTTT,CASSLVRELFF
.,few,TRBV10-3,TRBJ2-7,TGTGCCATCAGGCCTGACGGACTCTACGAGCAGTACTTC,CAIRPDGLYEQYF
TRBD1,.,TRBV29-1,TRBJ2-5,TGCAGCGTTGAAACGACAGGGGGAGAGACCCAGTACTTC,CSVETTGGETQYF
.,many,TRBV10-3,TRBJ1-2,TGTGCCATCAGTGAGTCAACCAACTATGGCTACACCTTC,CAISESTNYGYTF
TRBD2,.,TRBV25-1,TRBJ2-2,TGTGCCAGCAGTCCGGGACTAGCGGGAGGACCGACCGGGGAGCTGTTTTTT,CASSPGLAGGPTGELFF
.,few,TRBV10-3,TRBJ1-4,TGTGCCAGCAGTGAGACTGGAGAAAAACTGTTTTTT,CASSETGEKLFF
TRBD1,.,TRBV5-1,TRBJ1-1,TGCGCCAGCAGCCCCACCGGGACAGTGACGAACACTGAAGCTTTCTTT,CASSPTGTVTNTEAFF
.,.,TRBV24-1,TRBJ2-2,TGTGCCACCAGTGAGCAAAGTTCCGGGGAGCTGTTTTTT,CATSEQSSGELFF
TRBD2,few,TRBV24-1,TRBJ2-7,TGTGCCACCAATAGCGGGAGGGCCTACGAGCAGTACTTC,CATNSGRAYEQYF
TRBD2,.,TRBV29-1,TRBJ2-5,TGCAGCGTTGAAGTTACGGGGGGAAACAGGCCCCAGTACTTC,CSVEVTGGNRPQYF
.,.,TRBV25-1,TRBJ1-5,TGTGCCAGCAGTTTATTTAGGAGCAATCAGCCCCAGCATTTT,CASSLFRSNQPQHF
TRBD2,few,TRBV7-9,TRBJ2-2,TGTGCCAGCAGTTACTCGGGGGGAGCGAACACCGGGGAGCTGTTTTTT,CASSYSGGANTGELFF
.,many,TRBV7-8,TRBJ1-1,TGTGCCAGCAGTTTAGGTGGGGGGCAAATTGAAGCTTTCTTT,CASSLGGGQIEAFF